This T cell receptor (beta chain) appears in the sequencing data of a study of T cell responses to AZD1222 COVID-19 vaccine. As for this clone: What it recognizes is unknown.

The CDR3 has 13 residues. Germline lookup yields CDR1 WNHNN and CDR2 SYGVQD (reference sequence). V lost 5 bases and J lost 3, with 8 bases in between. The repertoire was sequenced with immunoSEQ multiplex PCR; TCRdb's copy has only in-frame clones and lacks some. The table lists about 150,000 clones, about nine tenths of them singletons. Overall study results and limits: Clonal diversity was possibly underestimated, and white British individuals and females predominated among donors. Nearly half of spike-specific TCRs reportedly go after variant regions that carry no mutations. Repertoire samples came only from after the peak T cell response. At baseline, just a handful of AZD1222 recipients tested seropositive.

The rearrangement links TRBV10-1 to TRBJ2-1; perhaps TRBD2 as D (5 bases). This TCR derives from an adult in good health. The material was peripheral blood, obtained on day 0 of AZD1222 vaccination. The chain's CDR3 is CASSRRLYNEQFF. The CDR3 DNA reads TGCGCCAGCAGTCGGAGGCTCTACAATGAGCAGTTCTTC.